Presented here are 7 T cell receptor beta chains from one specimen sequenced in a study of blood T cell repertoires in COVID-19. The table came from immunoSEQ multiplex PCR; TCRdb's copy has only in-frame clones and leaves some out. The data show around 200,000 clones, 90% seen once. Input material: peripheral blood. The source of these receptors is a man in his fifties or sixties with acute or convalescent COVID-19.

This clone showed up just a few times. This rearrangement joins TRBV4-1 to TRBJ2-1; 11 bases fit TRBD2. V was clipped by 4 bases and J by 3 bases; unmatched bases: 8. CDR1 is MGHRA, CDR2 YSYEKL, per germline. The CDR3 covers 17 residues. CDR3 nucleotides: TGCGCCAGCAGCCTTAGGGTCGGGACTAGCGGCTACAATGAGCAGTTCTTC. This gives the protein CASSLRVGTSGYNEQFF.

Notes on this clone: Within the sample, other DNA sequences also encode this same CDR3. J is TRBJ1-5 and V is TRBV7-2, with TRBD1 matching 7 bases. This CDR3 comprises 13 residues. Germline CDR1 reads SGHTA; CDR2 reads FQGNSA. V lost 3 bases to trimming and J lost 7 bases; unmatched junction nucleotides: 3. CDR3 bases: TGTGCCAGCAGCTTCAGGGGGGACCAGCCCCAGCATTTT. Its translation is CASSFRGDQPQHF.

This sequence joins TRBV5-1 and TRBJ2-2; D possibly corresponds to TRBD2 (5 bases). This CDR3 has 13 amino acids. Germline CDR1 reads SGHRS; CDR2 reads YFSETQ. Deletions cut 5 bases from V and 5 bases from J, with 10 bases between. The CDR3 DNA sequence: TGCGCCAGCAGTTTAGGGAGAACCGGGGAGCTGTTTTTT. Translating gives CASSLGRTGELFF.

V and J are TRBV30 and TRBJ2-7; tentative D call: TRBD1 (6 bases). Germline V gene lookup returns CDR1 GTSNPN and CDR2 SVGIG (reference sequence). The ends were cut back, 2 bases at V and 5 bases at J, with 22 bases in the middle. This CDR3 region has 16 residues. As DNA, the CDR3 is TGTGCCTGGAGTCCCTCCTTCCGGACAGATTTTCACGAGCAGTACTTC. Translating gives CAWSPSFRTDFHEQYF. Filled out from reference TRBV30 and TRBJ2-7, the complete variable domain reads SQTIHQWPATLVQPVGSPLSLECTVEGTSNPNLYWYRQAAGRGLQLLFYSVGIGQISSEVPQNLSASRPQDRQFILSSKKLLLSDSGFYLCAWSPSFRTDFHEQYFGPGTRLTVT.

The chain combines TRBV7-9 with TRBJ2-3; D is unresolved. The V and J ends lost 4 bases and 8 bases respectively, with 13 bases between them. Germline V gene sequence: CDR1 SEHNR, CDR2 FQNEAQ (reference sequence). This CDR3 comprises 13 residues. The CDR3 nucleotides are TGTGCCAGCAGCTCCCAGCGAACGGGTACGCAGTATTTT. Protein: CASSSQRTGTQYF. Using reference TRBV7-9 and TRBJ2-3 for the parts outside the CDR3, the full variable domain is DTGVSQNPRHKITKRGQNVTFRCDPISEHNRLYWYRQTLGQGPEFLTYFQNEAQLEKSRLLSDRFSAERPKGSFSTLEIQRTEQGDSAMYLCASSSQRTGTQYFGPGTRLTVL.

The rearrangement links TRBV7-8 to TRBJ1-5; TRBD1 might be the D (5 bases). The germline V gene has CDR1 SGHVS and CDR2 FQNEAQ. CDR3 length: 16 amino acids. V lost 1 base and J 1 base, leaving 11 bases between the germline ends. The CDR3 here is CASSLGRVRSNQPQHF. In DNA form, the CDR3 reads TGTGCCAGCAGCTTAGGCAGGGTCCGGAGCAATCAGCCCCAGCATTTT.

The chain uses TRBV6-1 and TRBJ2-6, with TRBD1 matching 7 bases. The CDR3 length is 16 residues. Trimming cost V 4 bases and J 2 bases; bases outside gene matches: 5. Looked up from germline, CDR1 is MNHNS and CDR2 is SASEGT. This CDR3 reads CASSAETGPGANVLTF. In DNA form, the CDR3 reads TGTGCCAGCAGTGCCGAGACAGGGCCTGGGGCCAACGTCCTGACTTTC.